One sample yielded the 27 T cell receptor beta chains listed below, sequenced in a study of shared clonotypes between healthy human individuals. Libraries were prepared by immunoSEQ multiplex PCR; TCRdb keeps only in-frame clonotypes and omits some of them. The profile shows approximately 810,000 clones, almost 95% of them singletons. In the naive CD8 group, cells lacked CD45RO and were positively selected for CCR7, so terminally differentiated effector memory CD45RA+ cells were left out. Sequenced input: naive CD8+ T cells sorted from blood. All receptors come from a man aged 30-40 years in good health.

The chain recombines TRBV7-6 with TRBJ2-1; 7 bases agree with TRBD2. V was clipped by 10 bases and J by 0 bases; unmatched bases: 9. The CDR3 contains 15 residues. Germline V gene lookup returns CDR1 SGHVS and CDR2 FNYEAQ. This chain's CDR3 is CATSASGGSYNEQFF. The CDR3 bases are TGTGCCACCTCGGCTAGCGGAGGCTCCTACAATGAGCAGTTCTTC.

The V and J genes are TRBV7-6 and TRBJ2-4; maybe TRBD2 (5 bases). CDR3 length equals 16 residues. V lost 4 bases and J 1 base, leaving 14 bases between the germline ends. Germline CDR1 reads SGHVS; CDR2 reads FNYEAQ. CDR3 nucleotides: TGTGCCAGCAGCTCCGGTAAGGGAGCTGCCAAAAACATTCAGTACTTC. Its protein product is CASSSGKGAAKNIQYF. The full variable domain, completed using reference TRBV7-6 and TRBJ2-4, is GAGVSQSPRYKVTKRGQDVALRCDPISGHVSLYWYRQALGQGPEFLTYFNYEAQQDKSGLPNDRFSAERPEGSISTLTIQRTEQRDSAMYRCASSSGKGAAKNIQYFGAGTRLSVL.

In nucleotides, the CDR3 is TGTGCCAGCAAGGGAGGCGGAAACACCATATATTTT. Translated: CASKGGGNTIYF. The chain recombines TRBV9 with TRBJ1-3; D not resolved. Trimming pared 6 bases from V and 4 bases from J, leaving 8 bases between. CDR1 is SGDLS and CDR2 is YYNGEE in the germline V gene. CDR3 length: 12 residues.

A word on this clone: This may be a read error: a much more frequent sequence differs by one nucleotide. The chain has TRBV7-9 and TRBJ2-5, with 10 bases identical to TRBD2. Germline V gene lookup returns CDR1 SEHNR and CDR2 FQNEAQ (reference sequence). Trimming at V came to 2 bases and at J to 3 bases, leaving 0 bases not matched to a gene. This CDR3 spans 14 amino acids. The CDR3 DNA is TGTGCCAGCAGCTTAACTAGCGGGGAAGAGACCCAGTACTTC. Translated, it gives CASSLTSGEETQYF.

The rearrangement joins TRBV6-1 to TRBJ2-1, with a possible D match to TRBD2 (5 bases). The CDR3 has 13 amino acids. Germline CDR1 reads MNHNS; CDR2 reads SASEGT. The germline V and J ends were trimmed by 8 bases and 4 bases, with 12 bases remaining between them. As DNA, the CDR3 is TGTGCCAGCCTACAGCGGAATTACAATGAGCAGTTCTTC. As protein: CASLQRNYNEQFF.

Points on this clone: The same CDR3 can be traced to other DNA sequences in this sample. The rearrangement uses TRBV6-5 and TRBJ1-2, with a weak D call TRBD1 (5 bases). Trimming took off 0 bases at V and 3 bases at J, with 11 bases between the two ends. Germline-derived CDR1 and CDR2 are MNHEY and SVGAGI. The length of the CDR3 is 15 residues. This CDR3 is CASSYSEGSYYGYTF. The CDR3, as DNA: TGTGCCAGCAGTTACTCTGAGGGGAGCTACTATGGCTACACCTTC.

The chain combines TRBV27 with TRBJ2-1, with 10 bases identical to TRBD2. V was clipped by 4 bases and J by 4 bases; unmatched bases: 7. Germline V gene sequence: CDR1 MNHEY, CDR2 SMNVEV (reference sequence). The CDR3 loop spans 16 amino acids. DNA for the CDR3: TGTGCCAGCAGTTCTAAACTAGCGGGACAATACAATGAGCAGTTCTTC. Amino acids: CASSSKLAGQYNEQFF.

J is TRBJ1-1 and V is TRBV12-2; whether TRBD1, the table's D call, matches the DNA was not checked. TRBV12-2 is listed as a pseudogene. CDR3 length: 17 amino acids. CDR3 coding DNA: TGTGCAAGTCGCTTAGATCCCTGGGACAGGGGAAACACTGAAGCTTTCTTT. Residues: CASRLDPWDRGNTEAFF.

CDR3 sequence (DNA): TGTGCCAGCAGCTTGCAGTCCCCCGGGAGGGCTTTTATTGAGAACGAGCAGTACTTC. This encodes CASSLQSPGRAFIENEQYF. This chain links TRBV5-7 with TRBJ2-7, with 8 bases that match TRBD2. TRBV5-7 is annotated as an ORF whose role is uncertain. The CDR3 totals 19 residues. V lost 1 base and J lost 5; bases outside the gene matches: 20.

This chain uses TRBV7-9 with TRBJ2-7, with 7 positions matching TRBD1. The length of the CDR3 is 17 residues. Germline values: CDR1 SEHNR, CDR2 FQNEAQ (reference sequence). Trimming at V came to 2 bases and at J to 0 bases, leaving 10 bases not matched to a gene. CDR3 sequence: CASSLTDQGQVSYEQYF. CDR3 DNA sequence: TGTGCCAGCAGCTTAACCGACCAAGGACAGGTCTCCTACGAGCAGTACTTC.

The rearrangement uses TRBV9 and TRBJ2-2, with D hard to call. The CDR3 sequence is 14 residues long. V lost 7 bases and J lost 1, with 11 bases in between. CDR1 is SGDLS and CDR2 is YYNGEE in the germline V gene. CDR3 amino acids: CASGQGKNTGELFF. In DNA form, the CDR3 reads TGTGCCAGCGGGCAAGGGAAGAACACCGGGGAGCTGTTTTTT.

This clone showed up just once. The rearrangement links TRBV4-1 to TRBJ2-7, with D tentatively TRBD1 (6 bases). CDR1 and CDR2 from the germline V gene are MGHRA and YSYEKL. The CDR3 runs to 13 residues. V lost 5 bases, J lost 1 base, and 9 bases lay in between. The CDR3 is CASSRGGSYEQYF. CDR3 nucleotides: TGCGCCAGCAGCAGAGGGGGTTCCTACGAGCAGTACTTC.

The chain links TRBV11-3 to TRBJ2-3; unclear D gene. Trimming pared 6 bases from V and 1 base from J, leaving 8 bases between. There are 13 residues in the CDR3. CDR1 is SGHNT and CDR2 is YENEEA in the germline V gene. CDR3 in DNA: TGTGCCAGCAGTGGCGGAGGCACAGATACGCAGTATTTT. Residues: CASSGGGTDTQYF.

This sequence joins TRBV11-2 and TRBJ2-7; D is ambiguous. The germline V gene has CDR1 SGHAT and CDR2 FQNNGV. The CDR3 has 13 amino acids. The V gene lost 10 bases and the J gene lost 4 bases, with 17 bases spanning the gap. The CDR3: CATAAAGGYEQYF. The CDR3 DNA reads TGTGCCACCGCGGCAGCCGGCGGATACGAGCAGTACTTC.

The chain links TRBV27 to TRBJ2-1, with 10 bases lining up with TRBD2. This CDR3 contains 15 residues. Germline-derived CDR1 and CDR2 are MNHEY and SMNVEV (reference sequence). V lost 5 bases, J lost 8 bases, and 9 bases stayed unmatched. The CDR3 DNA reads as TGTGCCAGCAGTCGAGCTAGCGGGAGACACGATGAGCAGTTCTTC. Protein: CASSRASGRHDEQFF.

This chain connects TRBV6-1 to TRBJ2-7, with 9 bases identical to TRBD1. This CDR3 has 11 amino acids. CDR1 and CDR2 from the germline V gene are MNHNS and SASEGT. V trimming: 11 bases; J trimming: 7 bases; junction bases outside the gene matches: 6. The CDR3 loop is CAGGTGSEQYF. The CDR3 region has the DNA TGTGCCGGCGGGACAGGGTCTGAGCAGTACTTC.

The chain's CDR3 is CASGFRRSYEQYF. The CDR3 DNA reads TGTGCTAGTGGTTTCCGGAGATCCTACGAGCAGTACTTC. This rearrangement joins TRBV12-5 to TRBJ2-7; the D is unclear. Germline assignment: CDR1 LGHNT and CDR2 FRNRAP. The CDR3 is 13 residues long. Trimming removed 3 bases at V and 1 base at J, with 7 bases between.

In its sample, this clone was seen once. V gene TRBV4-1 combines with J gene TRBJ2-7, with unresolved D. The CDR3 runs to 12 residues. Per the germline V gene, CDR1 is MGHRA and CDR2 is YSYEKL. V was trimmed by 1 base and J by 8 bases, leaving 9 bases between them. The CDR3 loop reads CASSQGADKQYF. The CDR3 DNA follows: TGCGCCAGCAGCCAAGGTGCAGACAAGCAGTACTTC.

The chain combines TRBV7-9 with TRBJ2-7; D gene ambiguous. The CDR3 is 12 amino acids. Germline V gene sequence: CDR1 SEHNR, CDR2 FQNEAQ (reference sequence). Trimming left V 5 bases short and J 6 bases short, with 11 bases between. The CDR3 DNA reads TGTGCCAGCAGCCCCACGGTAGGCGAGCAGTACTTC. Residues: CASSPTVGEQYF.

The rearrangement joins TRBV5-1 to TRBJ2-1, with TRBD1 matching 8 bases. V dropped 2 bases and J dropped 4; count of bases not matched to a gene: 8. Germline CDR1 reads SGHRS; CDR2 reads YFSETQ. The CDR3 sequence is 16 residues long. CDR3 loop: CASSLLTGAKYNEQFF. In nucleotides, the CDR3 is TGCGCCAGCAGCTTACTGACAGGGGCAAAGTACAATGAGCAGTTCTTC. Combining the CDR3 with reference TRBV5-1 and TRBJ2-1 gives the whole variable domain KAGVTQTPRYLIKTRGQQVTLSCSPISGHRSVSWYQQTPGQGLQFLFEYFSETQRNKGNFPGRFSGRQFSNSRSEMNVSTLELGDSALYLCASSLLTGAKYNEQFFGPGTRLTVL.

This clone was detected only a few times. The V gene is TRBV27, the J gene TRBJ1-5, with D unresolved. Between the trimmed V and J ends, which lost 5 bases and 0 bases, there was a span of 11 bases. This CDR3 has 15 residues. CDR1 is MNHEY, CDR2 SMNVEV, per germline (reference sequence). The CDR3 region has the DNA TGTGCCAGCAGTACTCTGACGGATAGCAATCAGCCCCAGCATTTT. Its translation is CASSTLTDSNQPQHF.

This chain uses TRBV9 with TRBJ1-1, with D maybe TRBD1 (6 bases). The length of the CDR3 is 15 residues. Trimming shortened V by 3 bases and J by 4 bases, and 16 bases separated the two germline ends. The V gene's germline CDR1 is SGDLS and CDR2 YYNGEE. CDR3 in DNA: TGTGCCAGCAGCGGGGATGTAGGGGGTAGCACTGAAGCTTTCTTT. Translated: CASSGDVGGSTEAFF.

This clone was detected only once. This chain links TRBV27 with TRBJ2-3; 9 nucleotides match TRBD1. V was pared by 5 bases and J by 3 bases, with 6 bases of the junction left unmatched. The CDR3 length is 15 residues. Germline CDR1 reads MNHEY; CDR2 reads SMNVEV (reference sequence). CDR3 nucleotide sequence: TGTGCCAGCAGTGGGCGGGACAGGGAAACAGATACGCAGTATTTT. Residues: CASSGRDRETDTQYF.

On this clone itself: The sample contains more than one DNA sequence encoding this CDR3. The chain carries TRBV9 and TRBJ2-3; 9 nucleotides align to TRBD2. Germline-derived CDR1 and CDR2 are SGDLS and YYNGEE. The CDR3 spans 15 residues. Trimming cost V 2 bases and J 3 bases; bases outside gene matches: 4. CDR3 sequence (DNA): TGTGCCAGCAGCGTGGGTACTAGCGGGACAGATACGCAGTATTTT. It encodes CASSVGTSGTDTQYF. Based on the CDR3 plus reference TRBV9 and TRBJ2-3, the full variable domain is DSGVTQTPKHLITATGQRVTLRCSPRSGDLSVYWYQQSLDQGLQFLIQYYNGEERAKGNILERFSAQQFPDLHSELNLSSLELGDSALYFCASSVGTSGTDTQYFGPGTRLTVL.

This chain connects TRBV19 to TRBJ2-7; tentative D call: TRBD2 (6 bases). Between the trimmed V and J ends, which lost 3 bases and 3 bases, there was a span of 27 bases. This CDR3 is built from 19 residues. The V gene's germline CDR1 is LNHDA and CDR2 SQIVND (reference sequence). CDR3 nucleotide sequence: TGTGCCAGTAGTATTCTTGTACGGGAGCCTACAGGCTACTACTACGAGCAGTACTTC. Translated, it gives CASSILVREPTGYYYEQYF.

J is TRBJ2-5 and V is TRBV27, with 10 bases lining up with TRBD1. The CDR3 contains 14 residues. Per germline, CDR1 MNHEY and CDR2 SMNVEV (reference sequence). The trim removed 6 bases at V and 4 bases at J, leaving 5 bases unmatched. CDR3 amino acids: CASSRRDRGETQYF. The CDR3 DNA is TGTGCCAGCAGCCGCCGGGACAGGGGAGAGACCCAGTACTTC.

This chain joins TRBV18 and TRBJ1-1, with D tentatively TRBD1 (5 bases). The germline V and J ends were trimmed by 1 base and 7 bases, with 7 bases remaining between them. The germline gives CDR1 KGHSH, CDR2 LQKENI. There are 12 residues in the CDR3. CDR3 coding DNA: TGTGCCAGCTCACCACAAAGGGGTGAAGCTTTCTTT. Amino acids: CASSPQRGEAFF. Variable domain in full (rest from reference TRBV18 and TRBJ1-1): NAGVMQNPRHLVRRRGQEARLRCSPMKGHSHVYWYRQLPEEGLKFMVYLQKENIIDESGMPKERFSAEFPKEGPSILRIQQVVRGDSAAYFCASSPQRGEAFFGQGTRLTVV.